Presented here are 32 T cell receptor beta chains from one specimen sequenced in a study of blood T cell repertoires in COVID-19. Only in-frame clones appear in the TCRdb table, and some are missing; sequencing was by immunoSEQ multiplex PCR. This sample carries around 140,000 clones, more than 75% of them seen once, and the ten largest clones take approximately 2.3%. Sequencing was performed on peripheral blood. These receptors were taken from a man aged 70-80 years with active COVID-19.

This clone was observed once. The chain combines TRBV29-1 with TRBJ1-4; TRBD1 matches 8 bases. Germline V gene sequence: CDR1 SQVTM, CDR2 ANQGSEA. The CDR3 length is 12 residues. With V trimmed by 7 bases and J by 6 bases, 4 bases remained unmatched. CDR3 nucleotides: TGCAGCGGGGGGACAGGATATGAAAAACTGTTTTTT. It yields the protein CSGGTGYEKLFF.

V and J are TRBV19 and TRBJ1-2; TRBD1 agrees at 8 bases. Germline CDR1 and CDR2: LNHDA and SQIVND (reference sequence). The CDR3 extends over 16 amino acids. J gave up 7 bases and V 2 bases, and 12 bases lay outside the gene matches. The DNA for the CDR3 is TGTGCCAGTAGTATATACCTCGGGAGCAGGGGGCTTGGCTACACCTTC. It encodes CASSIYLGSRGLGYTF.

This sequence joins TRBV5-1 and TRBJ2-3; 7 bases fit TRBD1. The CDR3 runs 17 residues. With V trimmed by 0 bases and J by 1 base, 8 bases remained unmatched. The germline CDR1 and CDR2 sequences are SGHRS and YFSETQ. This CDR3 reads CASSLGYKGAGTDTQYF. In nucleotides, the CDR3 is TGCGCCAGCAGCTTGGGGTACAAGGGGGCGGGCACAGATACGCAGTATTTT.

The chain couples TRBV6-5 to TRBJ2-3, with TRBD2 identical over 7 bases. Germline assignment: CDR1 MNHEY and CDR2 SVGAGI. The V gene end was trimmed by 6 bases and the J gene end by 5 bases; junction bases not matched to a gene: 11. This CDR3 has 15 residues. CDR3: CASSRLAGVGDTQYF. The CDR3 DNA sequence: TGTGCCAGCAGCCGTTTGGCGGGAGTGGGAGATACGCAGTATTTT.

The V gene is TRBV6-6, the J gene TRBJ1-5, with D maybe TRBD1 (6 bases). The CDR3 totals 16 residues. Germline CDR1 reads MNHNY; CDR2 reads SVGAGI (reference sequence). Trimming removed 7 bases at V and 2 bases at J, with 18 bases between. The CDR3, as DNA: TGTGCCAGCACCCTAGGGGGTCCCCGGGGCAATCAGCCCCAGCATTTT. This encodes CASTLGGPRGNQPQHF.

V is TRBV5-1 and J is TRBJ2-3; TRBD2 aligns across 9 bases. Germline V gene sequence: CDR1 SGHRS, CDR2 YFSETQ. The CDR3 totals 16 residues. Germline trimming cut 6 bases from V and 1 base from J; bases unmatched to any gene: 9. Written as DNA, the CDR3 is TGCGCCAGCACCCGTTTGCGGGAGGGAGGCACAGATACGCAGTATTTT. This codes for CASTRLREGGTDTQYF.

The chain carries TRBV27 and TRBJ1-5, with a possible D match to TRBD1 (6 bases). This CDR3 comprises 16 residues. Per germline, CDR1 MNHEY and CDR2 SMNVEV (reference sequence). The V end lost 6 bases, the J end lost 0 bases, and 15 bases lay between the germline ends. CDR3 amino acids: CASRRTGTNSNQPQHF. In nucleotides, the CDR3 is TGTGCCAGCAGGAGAACAGGGACAAATAGCAATCAGCCCCAGCATTTT.

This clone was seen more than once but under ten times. The CDR3 spells CASSVAGNTEAFF. The CDR3 bases are TGTGCCAGCAGCGTAGCCGGGAACACTGAAGCTTTCTTT. This chain connects TRBV9 to TRBJ1-1; D unclear. Germline-derived CDR1 and CDR2 are SGDLS and YYNGEE. The CDR3 consists of 13 residues. V gave up 0 bases and J gave up 1 base, with 4 bases separating them.

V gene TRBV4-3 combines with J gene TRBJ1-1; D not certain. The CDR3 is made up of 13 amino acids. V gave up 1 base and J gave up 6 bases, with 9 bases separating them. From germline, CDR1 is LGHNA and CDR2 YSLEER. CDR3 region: CASSQAGFSEAFF. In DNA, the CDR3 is TGCGCCAGCAGCCAAGCCGGGTTTTCTGAAGCTTTCTTT.

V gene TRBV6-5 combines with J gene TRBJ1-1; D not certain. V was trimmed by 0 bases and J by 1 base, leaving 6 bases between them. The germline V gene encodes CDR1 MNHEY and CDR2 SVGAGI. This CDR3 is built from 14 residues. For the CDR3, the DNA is TGTGCCAGCAGTTACTCGAACAGGAACACTGAAGCTTTCTTT. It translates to CASSYSNRNTEAFF.

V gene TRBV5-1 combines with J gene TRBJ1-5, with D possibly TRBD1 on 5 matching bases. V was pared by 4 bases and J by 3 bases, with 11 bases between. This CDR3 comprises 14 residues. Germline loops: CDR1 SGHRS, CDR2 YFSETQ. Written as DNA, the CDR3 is TGCGCCAGCAGCCCCTCAGGGCCCAATCAGCCCCAGCATTTT. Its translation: CASSPSGPNQPQHF.

DNA of the CDR3: TGCGCCAGCAGCTTGGAGGCCACAGCTACCTACGAGCAGTACTTC. This sequence encodes CASSLEATATYEQYF. The chain combines TRBV5-1 with TRBJ2-7; D uncertain. Germline values: CDR1 SGHRS, CDR2 YFSETQ. The CDR3 runs to 15 residues. V gave up 0 bases and J gave up 2 bases, with 12 bases separating them.

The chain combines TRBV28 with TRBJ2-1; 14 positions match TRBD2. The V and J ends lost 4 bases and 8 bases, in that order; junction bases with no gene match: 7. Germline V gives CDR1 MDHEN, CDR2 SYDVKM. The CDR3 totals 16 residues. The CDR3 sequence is CASSSPRLAGGDEQFF. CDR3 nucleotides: TGTGCCAGCAGTTCCCCGAGACTAGCGGGAGGGGATGAGCAGTTCTTC.

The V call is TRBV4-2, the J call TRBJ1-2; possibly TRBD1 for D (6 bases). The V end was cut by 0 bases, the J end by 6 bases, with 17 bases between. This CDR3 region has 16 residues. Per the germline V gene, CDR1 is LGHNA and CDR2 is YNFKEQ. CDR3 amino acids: CASSQDRQDRYDGYTF. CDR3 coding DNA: TGTGCCAGCAGCCAAGATCGCCAGGACAGATATGATGGCTACACCTTC.

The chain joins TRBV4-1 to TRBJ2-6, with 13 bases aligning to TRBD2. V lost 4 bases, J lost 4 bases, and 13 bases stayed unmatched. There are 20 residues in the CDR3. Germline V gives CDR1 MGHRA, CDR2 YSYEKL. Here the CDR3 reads CASSPRSGLAGAGGANVLTF. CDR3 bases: TGCGCCAGCAGCCCGCGATCCGGACTAGCGGGAGCGGGGGGGGCCAACGTCCTGACTTTC.

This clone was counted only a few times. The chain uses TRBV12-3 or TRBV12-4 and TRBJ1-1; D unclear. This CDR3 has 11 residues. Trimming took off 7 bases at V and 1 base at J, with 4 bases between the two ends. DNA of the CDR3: TGTGCCAGCATCGGGAACACTGAAGCTTTCTTT. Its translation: CASIGNTEAFF.

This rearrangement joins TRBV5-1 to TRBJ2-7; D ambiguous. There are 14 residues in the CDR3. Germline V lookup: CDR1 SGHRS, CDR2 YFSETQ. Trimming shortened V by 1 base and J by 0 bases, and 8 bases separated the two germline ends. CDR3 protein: CASSLSLSSYEQYF. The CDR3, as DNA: TGCGCCAGCAGCTTGAGCCTTTCCTCCTACGAGCAGTACTTC.

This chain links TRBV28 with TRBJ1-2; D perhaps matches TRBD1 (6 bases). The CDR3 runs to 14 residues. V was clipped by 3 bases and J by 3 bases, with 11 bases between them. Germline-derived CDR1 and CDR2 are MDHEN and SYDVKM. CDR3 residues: CASSLGRGDYGYTF. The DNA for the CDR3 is TGTGCCAGCAGTTTGGGCAGGGGCGACTATGGCTACACCTTC.

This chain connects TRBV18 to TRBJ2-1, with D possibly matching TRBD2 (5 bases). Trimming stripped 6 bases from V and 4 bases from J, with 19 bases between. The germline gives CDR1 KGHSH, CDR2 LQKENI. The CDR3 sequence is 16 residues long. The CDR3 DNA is TGTGCCAGCTCCCCGCCTTCGAATAGCGCGTACAATGAGCAGTTCTTC. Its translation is CASSPPSNSAYNEQFF.

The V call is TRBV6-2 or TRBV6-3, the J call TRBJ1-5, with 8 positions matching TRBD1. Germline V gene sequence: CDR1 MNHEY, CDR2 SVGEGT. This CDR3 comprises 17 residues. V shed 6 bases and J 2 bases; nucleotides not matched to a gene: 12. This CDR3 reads CASSRQPVDRGNQPQHF. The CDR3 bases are TGTGCCAGCAGCCGACAGCCGGTGGACAGGGGCAATCAGCCCCAGCATTTT.

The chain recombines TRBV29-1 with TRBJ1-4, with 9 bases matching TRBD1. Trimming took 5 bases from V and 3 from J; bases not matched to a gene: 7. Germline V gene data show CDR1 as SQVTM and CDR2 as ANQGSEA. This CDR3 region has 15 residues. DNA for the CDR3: TGCAGCGTTTCCGGGACAGGGAAGGCTAATGAAAAACTGTTTTTT. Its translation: CSVSGTGKANEKLFF. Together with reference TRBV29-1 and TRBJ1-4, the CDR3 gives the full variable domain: SAVISQKPSRDICQRGTSLTIQCQVDSQVTMMFWYRQQPGQSLTLIATANQGSEATYESGFVIDKFPISRPNLTFSTLTVSNMSPEDSSIYLCSVSGTGKANEKLFFGSGTQLSVL.

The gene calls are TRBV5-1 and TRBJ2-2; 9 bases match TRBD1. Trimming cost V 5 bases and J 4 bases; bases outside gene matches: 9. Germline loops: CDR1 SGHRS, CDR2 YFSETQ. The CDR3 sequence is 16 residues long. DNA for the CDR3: TGCGCCAGCAGTTTTACCCCGGGACAGGGCACCGGGGAGCTGTTTTTT. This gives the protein CASSFTPGQGTGELFF.

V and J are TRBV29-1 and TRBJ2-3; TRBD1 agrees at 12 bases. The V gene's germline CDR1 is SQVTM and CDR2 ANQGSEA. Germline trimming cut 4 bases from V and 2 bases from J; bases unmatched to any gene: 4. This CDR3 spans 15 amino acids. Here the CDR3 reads CSVVWGQGATDTQYF. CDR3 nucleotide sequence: TGCAGCGTTGTGTGGGGACAGGGGGCCACAGATACGCAGTATTTT.

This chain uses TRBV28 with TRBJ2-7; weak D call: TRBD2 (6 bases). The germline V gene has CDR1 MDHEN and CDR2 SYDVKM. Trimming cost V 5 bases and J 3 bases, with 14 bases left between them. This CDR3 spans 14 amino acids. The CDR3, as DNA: TGTGCCAGCAGTGCCCCCTGGCGGGGCTACGAGCAGTACTTC. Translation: CASSAPWRGYEQYF.

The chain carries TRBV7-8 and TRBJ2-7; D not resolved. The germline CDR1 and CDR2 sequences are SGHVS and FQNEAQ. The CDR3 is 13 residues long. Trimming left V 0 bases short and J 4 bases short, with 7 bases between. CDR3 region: CASSLAVQYEQYF. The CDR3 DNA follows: TGTGCCAGCAGCTTAGCGGTCCAGTACGAGCAGTACTTC.

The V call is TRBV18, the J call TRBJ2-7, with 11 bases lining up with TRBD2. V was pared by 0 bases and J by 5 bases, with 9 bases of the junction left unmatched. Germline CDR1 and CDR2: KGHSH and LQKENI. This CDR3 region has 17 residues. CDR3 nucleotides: TGTGCCAGCTCACCACCAGGAGTAGCGGGAGGGCGGCACGAGCAGTACTTC. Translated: CASSPPGVAGGRHEQYF. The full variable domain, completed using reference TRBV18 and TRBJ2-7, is NAGVMQNPRHLVRRRGQEARLRCSPMKGHSHVYWYRQLPEEGLKFMVYLQKENIIDESGMPKERFSAEFPKEGPSILRIQQVVRGDSAAYFCASSPPGVAGGRHEQYFGPGTRLTVT.

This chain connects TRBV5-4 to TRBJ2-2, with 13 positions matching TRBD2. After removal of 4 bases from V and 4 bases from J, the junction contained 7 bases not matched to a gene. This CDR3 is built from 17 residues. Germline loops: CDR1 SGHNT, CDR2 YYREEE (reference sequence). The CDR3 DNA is TGTGCCAGCAGCCCGGGGACTAGCGGGACTCTCACCGGGGAGCTGTTTTTT. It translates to CASSPGTSGTLTGELFF.

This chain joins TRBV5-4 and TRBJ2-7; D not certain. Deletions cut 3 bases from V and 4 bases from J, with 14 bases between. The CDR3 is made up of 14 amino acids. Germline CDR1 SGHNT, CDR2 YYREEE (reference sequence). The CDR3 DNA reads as TGTGCCAGCAGCTCCGGTTCGAGGTTGTACGAGCAGTACTTC. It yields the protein CASSSGSRLYEQYF. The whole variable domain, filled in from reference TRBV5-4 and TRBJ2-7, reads ETGVTQSPTHLIKTRGQQVTLRCSSQSGHNTVSWYQQALGQGPQFIFQYYREEENGRGNFPPRFSGLQFPNYSSELNVNALELDDSALYLCASSSGSRLYEQYFGPGTRLTVT.

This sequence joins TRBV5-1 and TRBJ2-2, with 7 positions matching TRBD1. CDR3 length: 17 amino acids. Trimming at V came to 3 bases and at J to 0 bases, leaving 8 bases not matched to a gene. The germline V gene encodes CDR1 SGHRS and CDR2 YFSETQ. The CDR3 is CASSWRTGSANTGELFF. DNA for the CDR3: TGCGCCAGCAGCTGGAGGACAGGTAGCGCGAACACCGGGGAGCTGTTTTTT.

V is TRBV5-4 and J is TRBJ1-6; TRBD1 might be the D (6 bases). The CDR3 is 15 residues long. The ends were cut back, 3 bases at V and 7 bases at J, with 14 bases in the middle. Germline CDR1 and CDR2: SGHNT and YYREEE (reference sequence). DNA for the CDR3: TGTGCCAGCAGCTCGGACAGCGCCTCCAATTCACCCCTCCACTTT. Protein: CASSSDSASNSPLHF.

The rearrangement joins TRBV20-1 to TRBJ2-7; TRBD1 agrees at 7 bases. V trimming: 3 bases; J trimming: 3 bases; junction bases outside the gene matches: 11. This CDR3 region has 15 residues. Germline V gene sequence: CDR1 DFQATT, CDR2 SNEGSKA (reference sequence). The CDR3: CSASASDRLLYEQYF. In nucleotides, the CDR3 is TGCAGTGCTAGTGCCTCGGACAGGCTACTCTACGAGCAGTACTTC.

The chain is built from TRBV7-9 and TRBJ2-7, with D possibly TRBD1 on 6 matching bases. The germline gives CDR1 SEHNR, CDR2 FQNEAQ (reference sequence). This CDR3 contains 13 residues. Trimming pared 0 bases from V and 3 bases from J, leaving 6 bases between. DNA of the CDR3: TGTGCCAGCAGCTTAGCGACAGGCTACGAGCAGTACTTC. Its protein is CASSLATGYEQYF.